Given below is one TCR beta chain in context. What it binds is not known. Sample treatment: roughly 20 received Ad26.COV2.S at low or high dose, single or two shots; about 5 received placebo; per-sample allocation not given. Sampling took place 63 days after the first vaccine or placebo injection. The donor's status was that of an adult aged 18-55 years in Boston. This sample was taken from a study of Ad26.COV2.S vaccination and SARS-CoV-2 variants. Study-level findings and limits: TCR breadth and depth analyses may have underestimated total T cell responses.

The V gene lost 5 bases and the J gene lost 4 bases, with 15 bases spanning the gap. Germline V lookup: CDR1 LNHDA, CDR2 SQIVND (reference sequence). The CDR3 loop spans 15 amino acids. Data came from immunoSEQ multiplex PCR; TCRdb stores just in-frame clones and leaves some out. The repertoire consists of about 470,000 clones, with roughly 87% occurring once and the leading ten covering roughly 4.3%. This TCR came from a person between 18 and 65 years old who received the Ad26.COV2.S COVID-19 vaccine or a placebo. This rearrangement joins TRBV19 to TRBJ1-5, with a tentative D call TRBD1 (5 bases). The material sequenced was peripheral blood, taken in a trial of Ad26.COV2.S vaccine versus placebo. CDR3 DNA: TGTGCCAGTAGTCTCACATGGGGGGGGAATCAGCCCCAGCATTTT. Encoded protein: CASSLTWGGNQPQHF.